Listed below are T cell receptor beta chains from one sample, sequenced in a study of cytomegalovirus exposure and HLA in healthy donors. TCRdb keeps only in-frame clones here, not all; method: immunoSEQ multiplex PCR. The sample carries approximately 160,000 clones, around 80% recorded once. The sequencing sample was made of PBMCs. Receptors originate from a woman between 50 and 59 years old in good health and CMV-seropositive. Both conserved end residues are part of each CDR3. Fields, in order: D gene, J gene, clone size, V gene, CDR3 DNA, CDR3 protein. D genes are given only for firm matches. Clone size is given for some rows only: seen once, a few or many times, or a class if the clone is expanded.

>NA|TRBJ1-2|NA|TRBV6-1
TGTGCCAGCAGTGAAGCGGCAGGGATAAACTATGGCTACACCTTC
CASSEAAGINYGYTF
>TRBD2|TRBJ2-1|NA|TRBV9
TGTGCCAGCAGCCCCGCGCCGGGACTAGTGTTCGAGCAGTTCTTC
CASSPAPGLVFEQFF
>NA|TRBJ1-2|NA|TRBV13
TGTGCCAGCAGCTTAGTGCTCGTCGGTGGCTACACCTTC
CASSLVLVGGYTF
>NA|TRBJ1-1|NA|TRBV6-5
TGTGCCAGCAGTTACTCGGGAGGGGGTGGAATTAGGGCTTTCTTT
CASSYSGGGGIRAFF
>TRBD1|TRBJ1-2|NA|TRBV4-1
TGCGCCAGCAGCCAAGATCCCCATCCAGAGGGGGCGCTGGGTAATGGCTACACCTTC
CASSQDPHPEGALGNGYTF
>NA|TRBJ1-3|NA|TRBV2
TGTGCCAGCAGAGCAGGGTACTCCTCTGGAAACACCATATATTTT
CASRAGYSSGNTIYF
>NA|TRBJ1-4|NA|TRBV18
TGTGCCAGCTCACCACCGGTGAGTGAAAAACTGTTTTTT
CASSPPVSEKLFF
>TRBD2|TRBJ2-7|few|TRBV5-1
TGCGCCAGCAGCTGGGCAGGAGCGGGGGGCTACGAGCAGTACTTC
CASSWAGAGGYEQYF
>NA|TRBJ1-1|few|TRBV27
TGTGCCAGCTGGGGGACATACACTGAAGCTTTCTTT
CASWGTYTEAFF
>TRBD1|TRBJ1-2|NA|TRBV19
TGTGCCAGCAAATTAGGGACAGATAGCCGGGAGCATGGCTACACCTTC
CASKLGTDSREHGYTF
>NA|TRBJ1-3|NA|TRBV9
TGTGCCAGCAGGGGAGGATGGAGAAACACCATATATTTT
CASRGGWRNTIYF
>NA|TRBJ1-1|NA|TRBV19
TGTGCCAGTAGTCTGCGGGAGAACACTGAAGCTTTCTTT
CASSLRENTEAFF
>NA|TRBJ2-3|NA|TRBV7-7
TGTGCTAGCAGCTTAGGCCTAGACACAGATACGCAGTATTTT
CASSLGLDTDTQYF
>TRBD1|TRBJ2-7|NA|TRBV28
TGTGCCAGCAGTCCAAAGCGAACAGGGGGCAACGAGCAGTACTTC
CASSPKRTGGNEQYF
>NA|TRBJ2-7|NA|TRBV7-2
TGTGCCAGCAGCCGAGAATCGGTATTATCCGTCTACGAGCAGTACTTC
CASSRESVLSVYEQYF
>NA|TRBJ1-2|NA|TRBV18
TGTGCCAGCTCACGCGACGGGGACTATGGCTACACCTTC
CASSRDGDYGYTF
>NA|TRBJ1-5|NA|TRBV9
TGTGCCAGCAGCGTAGAGATCGGTCAGCCCCAGCATTTT
CASSVEIGQPQHF
>NA|TRBJ2-7|NA|TRBV29-1
TGCAGCGTTCACAGTACCAGGCTTACCTACGAGCAGTACTTC
CSVHSTRLTYEQYF
>NA|TRBJ2-1|NA|TRBV6-5
TGTGCCAGCAGGAATAGCTCCTACAATGAGCAGTTCTTC
CASRNSSYNEQFF
>NA|TRBJ2-3|once|TRBV21-1
TGTGCCAGCAGCAAAGCGCTTTGGGACAGGGGATGCGCAGATACGCAGTATTTT
CASSKALWDRGCADTQYF
>TRBD2|TRBJ2-3|NA|TRBV4-1
TGCGCCAGCAGCCGCCATTGGCGGGAGGGCCCGGTAGATACGCAGTATTTT
CASSRHWREGPVDTQYF